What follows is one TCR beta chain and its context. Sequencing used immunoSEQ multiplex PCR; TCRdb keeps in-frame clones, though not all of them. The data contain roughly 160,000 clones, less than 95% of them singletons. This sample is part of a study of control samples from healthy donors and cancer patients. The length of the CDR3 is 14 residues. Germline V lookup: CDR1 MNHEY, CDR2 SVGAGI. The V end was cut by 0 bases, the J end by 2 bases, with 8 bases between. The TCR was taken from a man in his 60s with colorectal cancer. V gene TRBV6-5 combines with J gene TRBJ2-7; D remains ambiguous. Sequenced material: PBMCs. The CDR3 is CASSYSAGAYEQYF. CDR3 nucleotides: TGTGCCAGCAGTTACTCCGCCGGAGCCTACGAGCAGTACTTC.